These 17 T cell receptor beta chains came from one sample sequenced in a study of cytomegalovirus exposure and HLA in healthy donors. It was with 60 Vbeta and 13 Jbeta primers that the PCR ran. Generated by immunoSEQ multiplex PCR, the TCRdb table keeps only in-frame clones and is missing some. Found here are 210,000 or so clones, around 80% of them singletons; the top ten hold around 0.44%. Sequencing was carried out using PBMCs. The receptors were gathered from a boy between 5 and 17 years old in good health and CMV-seronegative.

The chain couples TRBV5-1 to TRBJ2-7; TRBD1 aligns across 7 bases. The CDR3 covers 14 residues. The V segment lost 2 bases and the J segment 5 bases; nucleotides outside the gene matches: 7. Germline CDR1 SGHRS, CDR2 YFSETQ. CDR3 bases: TGCGCCAGCAGCTTTGAAAGGGGGCAGGACGAGCAGTACTTC. Translated, it gives CASSFERGQDEQYF.

DNA of the CDR3: TGTGCCAGCAGTTACTCGGGGGAGGGCCCAGATACGCAGTATTTT. Translated: CASSYSGEGPDTQYF. J is TRBJ2-3 and V is TRBV6-5, with TRBD2 matching over 7 bases. The CDR3 extends over 15 amino acids. J lost 4 bases, V lost 0 bases, and 4 bases had no gene match. CDR1 is MNHEY, CDR2 SVGAGI, per germline.

The chain couples TRBV5-6 to TRBJ1-1; 7 bases map to TRBD1. The ends lost 4 bases at V and 3 bases at J; junction bases unmatched: 12. This CDR3 spans 16 amino acids. Germline values: CDR1 SGHDT, CDR2 YYEEEE. The CDR3 DNA reads as TGTGCCAGCAGCCCAGAGACAGGGTTTATAGACACTGAAGCTTTCTTT. The encoded protein is CASSPETGFIDTEAFF.

The J gene is TRBJ2-7, the V gene TRBV4-1; 8 bases align to TRBD2. The CDR3 length is 17 residues. With 1 base clipped from V and 5 bases from J, the junction kept 13 bases outside the gene matches. Germline V CDR1 and CDR2: MGHRA, YSYEKL. The CDR3 is CASSQALAVSFPHEQYF. The CDR3 DNA reads as TGCGCCAGCAGCCAAGCACTAGCGGTCAGCTTTCCCCACGAGCAGTACTTC.

This clone was picked up a small number of times. The chain has TRBV28 and TRBJ1-1; D perhaps matches TRBD1 (5 bases). Trimming shortened V by 3 bases and J by 10 bases, and 12 bases separated the two germline ends. The CDR3 has 12 residues. Germline V CDR1 and CDR2: MDHEN, SYDVKM. Written as DNA, the CDR3 is TGTGCCAGCAGTTTTAGGGGCTCAGGAGCTTTCTTT. Its protein product is CASSFRGSGAFF.

The V gene is TRBV29-1, the J gene TRBJ2-5, with TRBD1 matching 9 bases. The V segment lost 6 bases and the J segment 2 bases; nucleotides outside the gene matches: 10. The CDR3 totals 15 residues. The germline V gene has CDR1 SQVTM and CDR2 ANQGSEA. The CDR3 coding sequence is TGCAGCGTCCCGATAGACAGGGGGTGGCAAGAGACCCAGTACTTC. It encodes CSVPIDRGWQETQYF.

The rearrangement uses TRBV6-6 and TRBJ1-6; D is uncertain. Trimming removed 5 bases at V and 9 bases at J, with 8 bases between. CDR1 and CDR2 from the germline V gene are MNHNY and SVGAGI (reference sequence). CDR3 size: 12 residues. CDR3 region: CASSTSGSPLHF. The CDR3 nucleotides are TGTGCCAGCAGTACTTCAGGTTCACCCCTCCACTTT.

This chain connects TRBV7-9 to TRBJ1-4; D is possibly TRBD1 (5 bases). V was shortened by 5 bases and J by 8 bases, with 15 bases between the two germline ends. This CDR3 region has 14 residues. Germline V lookup: CDR1 SEHNR, CDR2 FQNEAQ (reference sequence). CDR3 sequence reads: CASSARTGGEKLFF. CDR3 in DNA: TGTGCCAGCAGCGCCCGAACGGGGGGAGAAAAACTGTTTTTT.

This chain links TRBV19 with TRBJ1-2, with 7 positions matching TRBD1. CDR3 length: 19 amino acids. The V gene end was trimmed by 2 bases and the J gene end by 1 base; junction bases not matched to a gene: 16. Germline V gene data show CDR1 as LNHDA and CDR2 as SQIVND (reference sequence). CDR3 DNA sequence: TGTGCCAGTAGTATACGGACAGGAGGGGCCCCACGACTTAACTATGGCTACACCTTC. Translating it yields CASSIRTGGAPRLNYGYTF.

The chain carries TRBV9 and TRBJ1-4; unclear D gene. Looked up from germline, CDR1 is SGDLS and CDR2 is YYNGEE. V was cut by 2 bases and J by 6 bases, with 11 bases left in between. The CDR3 spans 14 residues. DNA of the CDR3: TGTGCCAGCAGCGTGACGTCGGAGCATGAAAAACTGTTTTTT. As protein: CASSVTSEHEKLFF.

The chain links TRBV6-1 to TRBJ1-2, with D possibly matching TRBD1 (5 bases). The germline V gene has CDR1 MNHNS and CDR2 SASEGT. The V end lost 6 bases, the J end lost 6 bases, and 14 bases lay between the germline ends. The CDR3 totals 13 residues. The CDR3 reads CASRLQGLNGYTF. CDR3 sequence (DNA): TGTGCCAGCAGACTCCAGGGTCTTAATGGCTACACCTTC.

This chain links TRBV15 with TRBJ2-5; 12 bases match TRBD2. Germline-derived CDR1 and CDR2 are LNHNV and YYDKDF (reference sequence). CDR3 size: 17 residues. V trimming: 0 bases; J trimming: 4 bases; junction bases outside the gene matches: 6. This CDR3 reads CATSRDLTSGSRETQYF. The CDR3 DNA reads as TGTGCCACCAGCAGAGATCTGACTAGCGGGAGTAGAGAGACCCAGTACTTC.

The chain is built from TRBV4-2 and TRBJ2-7; TRBD2 matches 11 bases. CDR1 is LGHNA, CDR2 YNFKEQ, per germline. V shed 11 bases and J 6 bases; nucleotides not matched to a gene: 12. The CDR3 is made up of 14 amino acids. The CDR3 here is CAAGASGRNSEQYF. The CDR3 DNA is TGTGCCGCCGGGGCTAGCGGGAGGAACAGCGAGCAGTACTTC.

This clone was seen just once. The chain couples TRBV7-2 to TRBJ2-3; D not resolved. Per the germline V gene, CDR1 is SGHTA and CDR2 is FQGNSA. The CDR3 spans 15 residues. V was shortened by 5 bases and J by 0 bases, with 12 bases between the two germline ends. The chain's CDR3 is CASSRRRMSTDTQYF. DNA of the CDR3: TGTGCCAGCAGCCGACGGCGGATGAGCACAGATACGCAGTATTTT. Full variable domain (outside the CDR3, taken from reference TRBV7-2 and TRBJ2-3): GAGVSQSPSNKVTEKGKDVELRCDPISGHTALYWYRQSLGQGLEFLIYFQGNSAPDKSGLPSDRFSAERTGGSVSTLTIQRTQQEDSAVYLCASSRRRMSTDTQYFGPGTRLTVL.

The chain couples TRBV18 to TRBJ2-7, with 9 bases aligning to TRBD1. The CDR3 runs to 16 residues. The V gene's germline CDR1 is KGHSH and CDR2 LQKENI. V lost 0 bases, J lost 3 bases, and 6 bases stayed unmatched. Written as DNA, the CDR3 is TGTGCCAGCTCACCACCCTCCGGGACAGGGCGCTACGAGCAGTACTTC. Translation gives CASSPPSGTGRYEQYF. The complete variable domain, with remaining parts taken from reference TRBV18 and TRBJ2-7, reads NAGVMQNPRHLVRRRGQEARLRCSPMKGHSHVYWYRQLPEEGLKFMVYLQKENIIDESGMPKERFSAEFPKEGPSILRIQQVVRGDSAAYFCASSPPSGTGRYEQYFGPGTRLTVT.

The chain carries TRBV10-3 and TRBJ1-2, with 7 bases identical to TRBD1. This CDR3 region has 13 residues. V lost 4 bases and J lost 3; bases outside the gene matches: 2. Germline V lookup: CDR1 ENHRY, CDR2 SYGVKD. For the CDR3, the DNA is TGTGCCATCAGTGGAACAGGGGACTATGGCTACACCTTC. This codes for CAISGTGDYGYTF.

The chain recombines TRBV2 with TRBJ1-1, with 7 bases matching TRBD1. Germline V CDR1 and CDR2: SNHLY, FYNNEI. The CDR3 spans 13 residues. Losses at the gene ends were 6 bases for V and 11 bases for J; bases not matched to a gene: 12. Here the CDR3 DNA reads TGTGCCAGCAGCGCGGGGACAGCCCCACGGGCTTTCTTT. This gives the protein CASSAGTAPRAFF.